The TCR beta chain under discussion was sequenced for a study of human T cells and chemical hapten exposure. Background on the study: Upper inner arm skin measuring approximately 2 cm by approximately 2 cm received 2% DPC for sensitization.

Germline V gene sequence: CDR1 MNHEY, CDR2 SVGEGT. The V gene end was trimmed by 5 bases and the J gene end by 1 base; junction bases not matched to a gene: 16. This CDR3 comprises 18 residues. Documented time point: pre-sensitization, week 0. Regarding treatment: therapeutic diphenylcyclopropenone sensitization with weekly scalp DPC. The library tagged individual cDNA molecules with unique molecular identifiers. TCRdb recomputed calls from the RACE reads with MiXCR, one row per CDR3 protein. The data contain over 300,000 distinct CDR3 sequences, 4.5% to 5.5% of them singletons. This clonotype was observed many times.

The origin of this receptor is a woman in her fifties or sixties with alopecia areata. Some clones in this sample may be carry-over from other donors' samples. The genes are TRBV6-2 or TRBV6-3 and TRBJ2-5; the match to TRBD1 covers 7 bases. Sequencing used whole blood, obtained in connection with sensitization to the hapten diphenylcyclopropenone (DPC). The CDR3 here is CASSPSSGTVVFQETQYF. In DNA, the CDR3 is TGTGCCAGCAGTCCAAGCTCCGGGACAGTGGTTTTCCAAGAGACCCAGTACTTC.